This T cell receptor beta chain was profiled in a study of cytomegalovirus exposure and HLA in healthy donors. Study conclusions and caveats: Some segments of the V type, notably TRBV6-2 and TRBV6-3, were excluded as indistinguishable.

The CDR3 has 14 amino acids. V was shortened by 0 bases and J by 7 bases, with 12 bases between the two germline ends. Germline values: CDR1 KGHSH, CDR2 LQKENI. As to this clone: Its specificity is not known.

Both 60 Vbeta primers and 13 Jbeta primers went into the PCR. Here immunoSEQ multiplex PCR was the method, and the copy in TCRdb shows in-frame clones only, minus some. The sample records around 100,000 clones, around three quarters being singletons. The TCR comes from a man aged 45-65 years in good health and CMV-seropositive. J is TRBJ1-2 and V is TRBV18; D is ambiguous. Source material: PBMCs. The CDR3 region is CASSPPQAPFGYTF. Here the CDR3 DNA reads TGTGCCAGCTCACCACCCCAGGCCCCCTTTGGCTACACCTTC.